This entry lists 26 T cell receptor beta chains sequenced from one sample in a study of CD8 T cells in ankylosing spondylitis (dated by TCRdb to 2017 to 2019). Their antigens are not known. General conclusions and limits of the study: Blood from ankylosing spondylitis patients appeared to be characterized by a TCR beta motif composed of under 10 highly homologous amino acid variants.

Library prep was done by 5' RACE. The sequencing machine was an Illumina HiSeq 2500. TCRdb trimmed public reads at Q25 via fastp, called clones via MiXCR and kept in-frame beta chains. Under each unique CDR3 protein, matching rows form one entry showing the most common genes and DNA. For this sample there are 300,000 to 400,000 distinct CDR3 sequences; more than 20% appear just once. The top ten constitute less than 20% of the sample. Sequenced input: blood, either unsorted or a sorted T cell fraction (not recorded which). The source is a male donor with ankylosing spondylitis.

The chain joins TRBV20-1 to TRBJ2-7, with TRBD1 identical over 8 bases. The CDR3 contains 15 residues. The V segment lost 3 bases and the J segment 2 bases; nucleotides outside the gene matches: 9. Germline-derived CDR1 and CDR2 are DFQATT and SNEGSKA (reference sequence). The CDR3 spells CSASRLGTGPYEQYF. In DNA form, the CDR3 reads TGCAGTGCTAGTAGATTAGGGACAGGTCCCTACGAGCAGTACTTC.

The chain couples TRBV12-3 or TRBV12-4 to TRBJ2-2; TRBD2 matches at 14 bases. V shed 3 bases, J shed 5 bases, and the junction held 2 bases outside the gene matches. The CDR3 extends over 16 amino acids. The CDR3 sequence: CASSFWTSGRTGELFF. CDR3 sequence (DNA): TGTGCCAGCAGTTTTTGGACTAGCGGGAGGACCGGGGAGCTGTTTTTT.

The rearrangement joins TRBV5-1 to TRBJ2-2, with 8 bases that match TRBD2. V was pared by 0 bases and J by 7 bases, with 5 bases of the junction left unmatched. There are 15 residues in the CDR3. From germline, CDR1 is SGHRS and CDR2 YFSETQ. The DNA for the CDR3 is TGCGCCAGCAGCTTGGCACTAGCGGAGATCGGGGAGCTGTTTTTT. It codes for CASSLALAEIGELFF.

This clonotype turned up a few times. V gene TRBV6-1 combines with J gene TRBJ2-1, with 11 bases fitting TRBD1. The CDR3 length is 13 residues. Per the germline V gene, CDR1 is MNHNS and CDR2 is SASEGT. V trimming: 6 bases; J trimming: 8 bases; junction bases outside the gene matches: 3. CDR3 DNA: TGTGCCAGCAGCGGGACAGGGGGTTATGAGCAGTTCTTC. This sequence encodes CASSGTGGYEQFF.

This clonotype came up a few times. As DNA, the CDR3 is TGCGCCAGCAGCTGGGGACAGGGGAGGCCAGATACGCAGTATTTT. It translates to CASSWGQGRPDTQYF. The chain recombines TRBV5-1 with TRBJ2-3; 10 bases fit TRBD1. The V segment lost 3 bases and the J segment 4 bases; nucleotides outside the gene matches: 5. Germline V CDR1 and CDR2: SGHRS, YFSETQ. The CDR3 contains 15 residues.

The V and J genes are TRBV19 and TRBJ2-6, with D perhaps matching TRBD2 (6 bases). V lost 0 bases to trimming and J lost 0 bases, with 15 bases between them. The CDR3 contains 19 residues. Germline lookup yields CDR1 LNHDA and CDR2 SQIVND (reference sequence). CDR3 region: CASSIDRGSGSSGANVLTF. CDR3 nucleotide sequence: TGTGCCAGTAGTATAGATCGCGGTAGCGGAAGCTCTGGGGCCAACGTCCTGACTTTC.

This clonotype was seen a few times. The rearrangement uses TRBV28 and TRBJ1-1; no firm D call. Germline CDR1 MDHEN, CDR2 SYDVKM. This CDR3 spans 11 amino acids. Trimming removed 5 bases at V and 10 bases at J, with 11 bases between. The CDR3 DNA is TGTGCCAGCAGTCGGGGTTTTGGAGCTTTCTTT. This encodes CASSRGFGAFF.

This clonotype was observed many times. The rearrangement links TRBV5-1 to TRBJ2-3, with D perhaps matching TRBD1 (5 bases). V lost 2 bases and J lost 7, with 23 bases in between. This CDR3 comprises 17 residues. Germline V gene sequence: CDR1 SGHRS, CDR2 YFSETQ. This CDR3 is CASSLAGWGRSSNTQYF. CDR3 DNA: TGCGCCAGCAGCTTAGCTGGTTGGGGCAGATCCTCCAATACGCAGTATTTT.

This rearrangement joins TRBV2 to TRBJ1-2; a possible D gene is TRBD1 (5 bases). The germline gives CDR1 SNHLY, CDR2 FYNNEI. CDR3 length equals 12 residues. V shed 3 bases and J shed 8 bases, with 10 bases lying between them. The CDR3 sequence: CASSDTGLGYTF. In nucleotides, the CDR3 is TGTGCCAGCAGTGACACAGGTCTGGGCTACACCTTC.

The rearrangement links TRBV7-3 to TRBJ2-1; 9 bases are shared with TRBD2. The CDR3 is 15 residues long. Germline CDR1 SGHTA, CDR2 FQGTGA. V shed 5 bases, J shed 5 bases, and the junction held 7 bases outside the gene matches. The CDR3 coding sequence is TGTGCCAGCAGCCCCCCCGGGACTAGCAACAATGAGCAGTTCTTC. It translates to CASSPPGTSNNEQFF.

This clonotype was counted only a few times. V usage is TRBV20-1 and J usage is TRBJ1-1; D remains unclear. V gave up 1 base and J gave up 4 bases, with 13 bases separating them. Germline V gene sequence: CDR1 DFQATT, CDR2 SNEGSKA (reference sequence). CDR3 size: 14 residues. The CDR3: CSARVTALVTEAFF. CDR3 nucleotides: TGCAGTGCTAGAGTAACAGCTCTGGTCACTGAAGCTTTCTTT.

There are a few counts of this clonotype. The chain uses TRBV20-1 and TRBJ2-1; weak D call: TRBD2 (5 bases). The V and J ends lost 3 bases and 5 bases respectively, with 5 bases between them. CDR1 is DFQATT, CDR2 SNEGSKA, per germline (reference sequence). This CDR3 contains 11 residues. CDR3 sequence (DNA): TGCAGTGCTAGGGGAGACAATGAGCAGTTCTTC. Translating it yields CSARGDNEQFF.

Only a few counts were recorded for this clonotype. The rearrangement links TRBV6-1 to TRBJ1-5; perhaps TRBD1 as D (5 bases). The germline V gene has CDR1 MNHNS and CDR2 SASEGT. V lost 8 bases and J 2 bases, leaving 13 bases between the germline ends. The CDR3 is 14 amino acids. Here the CDR3 DNA reads TGTGCCAGCGACTCCAGGGTCGGCAATCAGCCCCAGCATTTT. Amino acids: CASDSRVGNQPQHF.

This clonotype was seen more than once but under ten times. The chain is built from TRBV6-6 and TRBJ1-6; D is undetermined. The V end lost 3 bases, the J end lost 8 bases, and 8 bases lay between the germline ends. The CDR3 runs to 13 residues. The germline CDR1 and CDR2 sequences are MNHNY and SVGAGI (reference sequence). CDR3 protein: CASSYIRYSPLHF. In DNA form, the CDR3 reads TGTGCCAGCAGTTATATTCGGTATTCACCCCTCCACTTT.

This clonotype has a handful of counts. This rearrangement joins TRBV20-1 to TRBJ1-5; 9 bases map to TRBD1. The CDR3 runs to 13 residues. Per germline, CDR1 DFQATT and CDR2 SNEGSKA (reference sequence). With V trimmed by 4 bases and J by 6 bases, 4 bases remained unmatched. In DNA form, the CDR3 reads TGCAGTGCTAAGGACAGGGGAGGTCAGCCCCAGCATTTT. Its translation is CSAKDRGGQPQHF.

This clonotype was seen a few times. The chain employs TRBV28 and TRBJ1-4; D remains ambiguous. The CDR3 loop spans 10 amino acids. Trimming shortened V by 4 bases and J by 7 bases, and 1 base separated the two germline ends. CDR1 and CDR2 from the germline V gene are MDHEN and SYDVKM. CDR3 nucleotides: TGTGCCAGCAGTTCTGAAAAACTGTTTTTT. Translation gives CASSSEKLFF.

This clonotype was detected a few times. The rearrangement links TRBV10-3 to TRBJ2-3; 10 positions match TRBD2. The CDR3 sequence is 15 residues long. Germline values: CDR1 ENHRY, CDR2 SYGVKD. The junction had 8 bases not matched to a gene; V was cut back by 4 bases and J by 7 bases. The CDR3 spells CAISGASGSGHTQYF. CDR3 nucleotide sequence: TGTGCCATCAGTGGCGCTAGCGGGAGTGGGCATACGCAGTATTTT.

J is TRBJ1-1 and V is TRBV6-5; D is perhaps TRBD1 (5 bases). V was clipped by 2 bases and J by 5 bases, with 12 bases between them. The CDR3 sequence is 14 residues long. Germline V gene data show CDR1 as MNHEY and CDR2 as SVGAGI. CDR3 coding DNA: TGTGCCAGCAGTTACGATCGGGGGGGGACTGAAGCTTTCTTT. The encoded protein is CASSYDRGGTEAFF.

This clonotype was observed a handful of times. The chain carries TRBV7-2 and TRBJ1-2; TRBD1 aligns across 8 bases. The CDR3 consists of 15 residues. The trim removed 1 base at V and 2 bases at J, leaving 3 bases unmatched. The V gene's germline CDR1 is SGHTA and CDR2 FQGNSA. CDR3 DNA: TGTGCCAGCAGCTTAGGGGGGGACAGGAACTATGGCTACACCTTC. Translated: CASSLGGDRNYGYTF.

This chain uses TRBV20-1 with TRBJ1-2; D is ambiguous. Trimming shortened V by 6 bases and J by 1 base, and 12 bases separated the two germline ends. There are 13 residues in the CDR3. Germline assignment: CDR1 DFQATT and CDR2 SNEGSKA (reference sequence). The CDR3 sequence: CSARGGFNYGYTF. The CDR3 DNA is TGCAGTGCCCGAGGCGGGTTTAACTATGGCTACACCTTC.

The chain recombines TRBV7-9 with TRBJ1-4; D unresolved. This CDR3 spans 15 amino acids. Germline V gene lookup returns CDR1 SEHNR and CDR2 FQNEAQ (reference sequence). V was trimmed by 1 base and J by 10 bases, leaving 16 bases between them. CDR3 sequence (DNA): TGTGCCAGCAGCTTAGAGCGGATTCCCACTGCAAAACTGTTTTTT. Encoded protein: CASSLERIPTAKLFF.

This clonotype was picked up a small number of times. The chain employs TRBV10-3 and TRBJ2-5; the match to TRBD2 covers 9 bases. The CDR3 runs to 15 residues. Trimming took 3 bases from V and 2 from J; bases not matched to a gene: 4. Germline CDR1 is ENHRY and CDR2 is SYGVKD. The DNA for the CDR3 is TGTGCCATCAGTGATAGCGGGAGCCCACAAGAGACCCAGTACTTC. This gives the protein CAISDSGSPQETQYF.

The sample holds a few counts of this clonotype. The J gene is TRBJ2-2, the V gene TRBV7-3; 10 bases map to TRBD2. Germline V gene data show CDR1 as SGHTA and CDR2 as FQGTGA. There are 16 residues in the CDR3. V lost 1 base, J lost 3 bases, and 2 bases stayed unmatched. The CDR3: CASSLILAGYTGELFF. The DNA for the CDR3 is TGTGCCAGCAGCTTAATACTAGCGGGGTACACCGGGGAGCTGTTTTTT.

This clonotype came up a few times. The CDR3 is CASSFRTSANEQFF. DNA of the CDR3: TGTGCCAGCAGCTTTCGGACTAGCGCCAATGAGCAGTTCTTC. The rearrangement uses TRBV11-3 and TRBJ2-1; 9 bases are a match to TRBD2. J gave up 6 bases and V 3 bases, and 3 bases lay outside the gene matches. This CDR3 contains 14 residues. Germline assignment: CDR1 SGHNT and CDR2 YENEEA.

V usage is TRBV7-3 and J usage is TRBJ2-3, with 11 positions matching TRBD2. The germline CDR1 and CDR2 sequences are SGHTA and FQGTGA. The CDR3 spans 14 residues. The V and J ends lost 5 bases and 9 bases, in that order; junction bases with no gene match: 7. CDR3 bases: TGTGCCAGCAGCGCCACTAGCGGGAGTTTGACGCAGTATTTT. Its protein product is CASSATSGSLTQYF.

This clonotype came up a few times. This chain uses TRBV6-1 with TRBJ2-7; tentatively, D is TRBD1 or TRBD2 (5 bases each). Germline V lookup: CDR1 MNHNS, CDR2 SASEGT. The CDR3 consists of 13 residues. V lost 8 bases, J lost 6 bases, and 17 bases lay in between. The CDR3 spells CASRGRAASEQYF. The CDR3 DNA sequence: TGTGCCAGCCGGGGACGGGCGGCAAGCGAGCAGTACTTC.